This is a list of T cell receptor beta chains from one sample in a study of beta chain features in type 1 diabetes. The repertoire was sequenced with immunoSEQ multiplex PCR; TCRdb's copy has only in-frame clones and lacks some. The sample includes 300,000 to 350,000 clones, around 7.6% of them seen just once. Sequenced sample: central memory CD4+ T cells from blood. These receptors originate from a woman younger than 30 in good health. Each CDR3 is given with its conserved first and last residue. A D gene is named only where the DNA matches it firmly. The listing skips clone size in some rows; elsewhere it reads once, few, many or a size class.

v_gene: TRBV2; j_gene: TRBJ2-5; d_gene: TRBD2; abundance: NA; CDR3nt: TGTGCCAGCAGTGGATTTCCGGGAGGAGAGACCCAGTACTTC; CDR3aa: CASSGFPGGETQYF
v_gene: TRBV15; j_gene: TRBJ2-2; d_gene: TRBD1; abundance: many; CDR3nt: TGTGCCACCAGCAGAAGGGACAGAGCGCTGTTTTTT; CDR3aa: CATSRRDRALFF
v_gene: TRBV29-1; j_gene: TRBJ2-3; d_gene: NA; abundance: NA; CDR3nt: TGCAGCGTGGGGACCGCCGGCACAGATACGCAGTATTTT; CDR3aa: CSVGTAGTDTQYF
v_gene: TRBV27; j_gene: TRBJ2-3; d_gene: TRBD2; abundance: NA; CDR3nt: TGTGCCAGCAGTAAACTACAACAATTACTAGCGGTCAAGGCAGATACGCAGTATTTT; CDR3aa: CASSKLQQLLAVKADTQYF
v_gene: TRBV5-4; j_gene: TRBJ2-3; d_gene: NA; abundance: many; CDR3nt: TGTGCCAGCAGCCGCCCGATGGGGGGTGCAGATACGCAGTATTTT; CDR3aa: CASSRPMGGADTQYF
v_gene: TRBV2; j_gene: TRBJ2-1; d_gene: TRBD2; abundance: few; CDR3nt: TGTGCCAGCAGTCAAGGGAATCTAGCGGGCAGGGAGCAGTTCTTC; CDR3aa: CASSQGNLAGREQFF
v_gene: TRBV13; j_gene: TRBJ2-7; d_gene: TRBD1; abundance: many; CDR3nt: TGTGCCAGCAGCTTCCCACAGGGGCCCAGGTGTTACGAGCAGTACTTC; CDR3aa: CASSFPQGPRCYEQYF
v_gene: TRBV4-3; j_gene: TRBJ2-1; d_gene: NA; abundance: NA; CDR3nt: TGCGCCAGCAGCCTCGGATTCAACAATGAGCAGTTCTTC; CDR3aa: CASSLGFNNEQFF
v_gene: TRBV5-6; j_gene: TRBJ2-5; d_gene: NA; abundance: many; CDR3nt: TGTGCCAGCAGCTTTAGGGAGACCCAGTACTTC; CDR3aa: CASSFRETQYF
v_gene: TRBV11-2; j_gene: TRBJ2-5; d_gene: NA; abundance: NA; CDR3nt: TGTGCCAGCAGCTTACAGCCTCAAGAGACCCAGTACTTC; CDR3aa: CASSLQPQETQYF
v_gene: TRBV28; j_gene: TRBJ2-7; d_gene: NA; abundance: NA; CDR3nt: TGTGCCAGCAGTTTACCCGGGACCGAGCAGTACTTC; CDR3aa: CASSLPGTEQYF
v_gene: TRBV4-3; j_gene: TRBJ2-5; d_gene: TRBD2; abundance: NA; CDR3nt: TGCGCCAGCAGCCAAGCAATAGCGGGAGCATCGGAGACCCAGTACTTC; CDR3aa: CASSQAIAGASETQYF
v_gene: TRBV5-6; j_gene: TRBJ1-6; d_gene: TRBD1; abundance: few; CDR3nt: TGTGCCAGCAGCAGACGACAGGGACTGGAAACCCTCCACTTT; CDR3aa: CASSRRQGLETLHF
v_gene: TRBV13; j_gene: TRBJ2-1; d_gene: NA; abundance: many; CDR3nt: TGTGCCAGCAGCGTTGGAGCCTCCTCCTACAATGAGCAGTTCTTC; CDR3aa: CASSVGASSYNEQFF
v_gene: TRBV7-9; j_gene: TRBJ2-3; d_gene: NA; abundance: NA; CDR3nt: TGTGCCAGCAGCCACACCCAGGTTCTATACACAGATACGCAGTATTTT; CDR3aa: CASSHTQVLYTDTQYF
v_gene: TRBV2; j_gene: TRBJ2-6; d_gene: NA; abundance: many; CDR3nt: TGTGCCAGCAGTGCGGAAAATCTGGGGGCCAACGTCCTGACTTTC; CDR3aa: CASSAENLGANVLTF
v_gene: TRBV5-1; j_gene: TRBJ2-6; d_gene: TRBD2; abundance: NA; CDR3nt: TGCGCCAGCAGCTTGGAAGGGAGGGGAACCTCTGGGGCCAACGTCCTGACTTTC; CDR3aa: CASSLEGRGTSGANVLTF
v_gene: TRBV5-1; j_gene: TRBJ1-1; d_gene: NA; abundance: NA; CDR3nt: TGCGCCAGCAGCTTGGTGGCAGGGATGAACACTGAAGCTTTCTTT; CDR3aa: CASSLVAGMNTEAFF
v_gene: TRBV10-2; j_gene: TRBJ2-3; d_gene: NA; abundance: few; CDR3nt: TGCGCCAGCAGACGAGGGGTAGGGGATACGCAGTATTTT; CDR3aa: CASRRGVGDTQYF
v_gene: TRBV14; j_gene: TRBJ1-2; d_gene: NA; abundance: NA; CDR3nt: TGTGCCAGCAGCCCCAGCGGAAACTATGGCTACACCTTC; CDR3aa: CASSPSGNYGYTF
v_gene: TRBV5-8; j_gene: TRBJ1-4; d_gene: TRBD1; abundance: NA; CDR3nt: TGTGCCAGCAGCTTGGGATACCCTCCGGGACAGGGGGCACCTAATGAAAAACTGTTTTTT; CDR3aa: CASSLGYPPGQGAPNEKLFF
v_gene: TRBV14; j_gene: TRBJ2-7; d_gene: TRBD2; abundance: NA; CDR3nt: TGTGCCAGCAGCCTACTGGCGGGAGGAGACGAGCAGTACTTC; CDR3aa: CASSLLAGGDEQYF
v_gene: TRBV7-2; j_gene: TRBJ2-3; d_gene: NA; abundance: NA; CDR3nt: TGTGCCAGCAGCTTAGGAGACACAGATACGCAGTATTTT; CDR3aa: CASSLGDTDTQYF
v_gene: TRBV7-2; j_gene: TRBJ2-3; d_gene: NA; abundance: NA; CDR3nt: TGTGCCAGCAGCGTCCGCACAGATACGCAGTATTTT; CDR3aa: CASSVRTDTQYF
v_gene: TRBV2; j_gene: TRBJ2-5; d_gene: NA; abundance: NA; CDR3nt: TGTGCCAGAGGAAACCGCTACGACCAAGAGACCCAGTACTTC; CDR3aa: CARGNRYDQETQYF
v_gene: TRBV18; j_gene: TRBJ1-2; d_gene: TRBD1; abundance: few; CDR3nt: TGTGCCAGCAATCGCTTCCTACCGGGACAGGGATACTTGAACTATGGCTACACCTTC; CDR3aa: CASNRFLPGQGYLNYGYTF
v_gene: TRBV5-4; j_gene: TRBJ1-4; d_gene: TRBD1; abundance: many; CDR3nt: TGTGCCAGCAGCTTGCGGACAGGGGTCTGGGAAAATGAAAAACTGTTTTTT; CDR3aa: CASSLRTGVWENEKLFF
v_gene: TRBV6-5; j_gene: TRBJ2-2; d_gene: NA; abundance: NA; CDR3nt: TGTGCCAGCAGTTACGTCGTGACCGGGGAGCTGTTTTTT; CDR3aa: CASSYVVTGELFF